Included here is one T cell receptor beta chain sequence, with context. The antigen is unknown. A much larger clone lies one base from this, so it may be a read error. This entry is derived from a study of post-analysis software for immune sequencing data. On the study more broadly: Relapsing-remitting, secondary progressive and progressive-relapsing multiple sclerosis courses were included. Overall study findings and caveats: About 5 TRBV segments appeared more often in patients than in controls, and TRBV5-6, TRBV5-1 and TRBV20-1 were among these. With F measure, samples from one preparation batch clustered together strongly.

The TCR beta cDNA libraries contained unique molecular identifiers. TCRdb itself ran the PCR reads through MiXCR, one entry per CDR3 protein. The sample has roughly 540,000 distinct CDR3 sequences, approximately 31% seen once. The germline V gene encodes CDR1 SQVTM and CDR2 ANQGSEA. The CDR3 is 14 amino acids. Sequenced material: blood. V is TRBV29-1 and J is TRBJ2-4; tentative D call: TRBD2 (6 bases). Gene TRBJ2-7 matches the end of the DNA better, so the J call may be wrong. The receptor was derived from a girl aged 2 to 17 with multiple sclerosis. DNA of the CDR3: TGCAGCGTTTGCGGGGACGGACCCTGGTACGAGCAGTACTTC. Amino acids: CSVCGDGPWYEQYF.